A single sample gave rise to the 32 T cell receptor beta chains below, sequenced in a study of blood T cell repertoires in COVID-19. The data were produced by immunoSEQ multiplex PCR, yet TCRdb's version contains in-frame clones alone and is incomplete. The sample has some 300,000 clones; over 85% are singletons. Sequencing input: PBMCs or T cells enriched from blood (not recorded which). The receptors here all came from a woman aged 50 to 65 who had been exposed to COVID-19.

The chain employs TRBV9 and TRBJ1-2; perhaps TRBD1 as D (5 bases). V lost 2 bases and J lost 7, with 12 bases in between. The V gene's germline CDR1 is SGDLS and CDR2 YYNGEE. The CDR3 sequence is 13 residues long. The DNA for the CDR3 is TGTGCCAGCAGCGTCCTTTCGCAGGGTGGCTACACCTTC. Its protein product is CASSVLSQGGYTF.

This chain connects TRBV3-1 (or the pseudogene TRBV3-2) to TRBJ1-1; no definite D call. V dropped 4 bases and J dropped 1 base, with 10 bases sitting between them. The CDR3 runs to 14 residues. Germline CDR1 LGHDT, CDR2 YNNKEL (reference sequence). CDR3 amino acids: CASSRGPSNTEAFF. CDR3 in DNA: TGTGCCAGCAGCCGAGGGCCTTCGAACACTGAAGCTTTCTTT.

This clone was picked up a small number of times. The V gene is TRBV2, the J gene TRBJ1-1; D not resolved. This CDR3 is built from 15 residues. The germline gives CDR1 SNHLY, CDR2 FYNNEI. V was clipped by 6 bases and J by 1 base, with 15 bases between them. CDR3 amino acids: CASREGRPSNTEAFF. The CDR3 nucleotides are TGTGCCAGCAGGGAGGGCAGGCCATCGAACACTGAAGCTTTCTTT.

The chain uses TRBV10-2 and TRBJ2-7, with D unclear. CDR1 WSHSY and CDR2 SAAADI come from the germline V gene. Deletions cut 5 bases from V and 3 bases from J, with 8 bases between. This CDR3 spans 12 amino acids. The DNA of the CDR3 is TGCGCCAGCAGTCTTGGCAACTACGAGCAGTACTTC. Its translation: CASSLGNYEQYF.

The J gene is TRBJ1-1, the V gene TRBV7-6; the D gene is possibly TRBD1 (5 bases). CDR3 length: 16 amino acids. Germline V lookup: CDR1 SGHVS, CDR2 FNYEAQ. The V gene lost 1 base and the J gene lost 5 bases, with 17 bases spanning the gap. In DNA, the CDR3 is TGTGCCAGCAGCTTAGGTGTGGGGCTGGGAAAAACTGAAGCTTTCTTT. It specifies CASSLGVGLGKTEAFF.

V gene TRBV28 combines with J gene TRBJ1-6; 8 positions match TRBD1. Germline V gene data show CDR1 as MDHEN and CDR2 as SYDVKM. The CDR3 totals 14 residues. V was pared by 2 bases and J by 9 bases, with 3 bases of the junction left unmatched. The CDR3 DNA sequence: TGTGCCAGCAGTTTAATCAGGGGGCCTTCACCCCTCCACTTT. Protein sequence: CASSLIRGPSPLHF.

This chain links TRBV5-1 with TRBJ1-6; TRBD1 is a possible D gene (6 bases). V dropped 0 bases and J dropped 9 bases, with 16 bases sitting between them. Germline V gene lookup returns CDR1 SGHRS and CDR2 YFSETQ. The CDR3 loop spans 16 amino acids. The DNA for the CDR3 is TGCGCCAGCAGCTTGGGGTCCCGGGGAGGGGGTTCACCCCTCCACTTT. It specifies CASSLGSRGGGSPLHF.

The V gene is TRBV3-1 (or the pseudogene TRBV3-2), the J gene TRBJ1-6, with unresolved D. The germline V gene encodes CDR1 LGHDT and CDR2 YNNKEL (reference sequence). V was clipped by 8 bases and J by 13 bases, with 21 bases between them. The CDR3 is made up of 14 amino acids. The chain's CDR3 is CASRFGTASFPLHF. CDR3 DNA sequence: TGTGCCAGCCGTTTTGGAACAGCCTCATTCCCCCTCCACTTT.

This clone was seen just once. DNA for the CDR3: TGTGCCAGCAGCTCGGGACAGGCACACAATCAGCCCCAGCATTTT. This gives the protein CASSSGQAHNQPQHF. This chain connects TRBV7-9 to TRBJ1-5, with TRBD1 identical over 8 bases. J lost 3 bases, V lost 4 bases, and 5 bases had no gene match. The CDR3 has 15 residues. Germline V gene sequence: CDR1 SEHNR, CDR2 FQNEAQ (reference sequence).

The V call is TRBV6-2 or TRBV6-3, the J call TRBJ1-3; 8 nucleotides align to TRBD1. From germline, CDR1 is MNHEY and CDR2 SVGEGT. Trimming removed 1 base from V and 8 bases from J; junction bases left unmatched: 13. The CDR3 loop spans 17 amino acids. The CDR3 spells CASSYFLRTGLVHTIYF. CDR3 coding DNA: TGTGCCAGCAGTTACTTTCTCCGGACAGGGCTCGTGCACACCATATATTTT.

The chain is built from TRBV15 and TRBJ1-2, with 7 bases matching TRBD1. Germline CDR1 is LNHNV and CDR2 is YYDKDF (reference sequence). With V trimmed by 5 bases and J by 4 bases, 7 bases remained unmatched. This CDR3 has 14 residues. CDR3 nucleotide sequence: TGTGCCACCAGCCCCGCCGGGACAGTCTATGGCTACACCTTC. Its protein is CATSPAGTVYGYTF. The whole variable domain, remainder taken from reference TRBV15 and TRBJ1-2, is DAMVIQNPRYQVTQFGKPVTLSCSQTLNHNVMYWYQQKSSQAPKLLFHYYDKDFNNEADTPDNFQSRRPNTSFCFLDIRSPGLGDTAMYLCATSPAGTVYGYTFGSGTRLTVV.

The rearrangement joins TRBV6-5 to TRBJ2-2; 8 bases are shared with TRBD1. CDR3 length equals 13 residues. V lost 6 bases and J lost 6; bases outside the gene matches: 3. Germline-derived CDR1 and CDR2 are MNHEY and SVGAGI. This chain's CDR3 is CASRQGVSGELFF. The CDR3, as DNA: TGTGCCAGCAGACAGGGGGTGTCCGGGGAGCTGTTTTTT.

V usage is TRBV5-8 and J usage is TRBJ2-3; 10 bases are a match to TRBD1. The CDR3 totals 15 residues. From germline, CDR1 is SGHTS and CDR2 YDEGEE. V was pared by 4 bases and J by 1 base, with 3 bases of the junction left unmatched. The CDR3 sequence is CASSPGTGGTDTQYF. The CDR3 bases are TGTGCCAGCAGCCCCGGGACAGGGGGCACAGATACGCAGTATTTT. Supplemented by reference TRBV5-8 and TRBJ2-3, the full variable domain reads EAGVTQSPTHLIKTRGQQATLRCSPISGHTSVYWYQQALGLGLQFLLWYDEGEERNRGNFPPRFSGRQFPNYSSELNVNALELEDSALYLCASSPGTGGTDTQYFGPGTRLTVL.

V is TRBV4-2 and J is TRBJ2-1; TRBD2 aligns across 15 bases. This CDR3 has 16 amino acids. V lost 1 base to trimming and J lost 8 bases; unmatched junction nucleotides: 3. CDR1 is LGHNA and CDR2 is YNFKEQ in the germline V gene. In DNA form, the CDR3 reads TGTGCCAGCAGCCAAGGGACTAGCGGGGGGGGTCATGAGCAGTTCTTC. It yields the protein CASSQGTSGGGHEQFF.

This clone appeared a single time. The CDR3 DNA sequence: TGTGCCAGCAGTCCATTGAGAGAGGCGGAAGCTTTCTTT. Protein product: CASSPLREAEAFF. The genes are TRBV12-3 or TRBV12-4 and TRBJ1-1, with D hard to call. The CDR3 is made up of 13 amino acids. V was shortened by 5 bases and J by 8 bases, with 15 bases between the two germline ends.

V is TRBV7-2 and J is TRBJ2-2, with a tentative D call TRBD2 (6 bases). V lost 5 bases, J lost 1 base, and 14 bases lay in between. CDR3 size: 16 residues. From germline, CDR1 is SGHTA and CDR2 FQGNSA. CDR3 amino acids: CASSLRPSVNTGELFF. The CDR3 DNA is TGTGCCAGCAGCCTAAGGCCTAGCGTGAACACCGGGGAGCTGTTTTTT.

This chain joins TRBV7-2 and TRBJ1-5; 7 positions agree with TRBD1. There are 15 residues in the CDR3. Trimming removed 5 bases from V and 8 bases from J; junction bases left unmatched: 12. CDR1 is SGHTA and CDR2 is FQGNSA in the germline V gene. CDR3 loop: CASSTRDSRREPQHF. The DNA for the CDR3 is TGTGCCAGCAGCACTCGGGACAGCCGCAGGGAGCCCCAGCATTTT.

This clone was observed once. The chain links TRBV11-3 to TRBJ1-6; TRBD1 matches at 8 bases. The CDR3 consists of 14 residues. J was trimmed by 9 bases and V by 2 bases; bases with no gene match: 3. Germline lookup yields CDR1 SGHNT and CDR2 YENEEA. This chain's CDR3 is CASSLRDRISPLHF. DNA of the CDR3: TGTGCCAGCAGCTTAAGGGACAGGATTTCACCCCTCCACTTT. The variable domain in full, with the rest retrieved from reference TRBV11-3 and TRBJ1-6, is EAGVVQSPRYKIIEKKQPVAFWCNPISGHNTLYWYLQNLGQGPELLIRYENEEAVDDSQLPKDRFSAERLKGVDSTLKIQPAELGDSAVYLCASSLRDRISPLHFGNGTRLTVT.

V gene TRBV5-4 combines with J gene TRBJ2-3, with 8 bases fitting TRBD2. V shed 4 bases, J shed 3 bases, and the junction held 13 bases outside the gene matches. Germline CDR1 and CDR2: SGHNT and YYREEE (reference sequence). The CDR3 extends over 17 amino acids. The CDR3 DNA sequence: TGTGCCAGCAGCCGCCCCCCCTCGGGGGGGTTTACAGATACGCAGTATTTT. Translation: CASSRPPSGGFTDTQYF.

The J gene is TRBJ2-1, the V gene TRBV10-3; 8 positions agree with TRBD1. CDR1 and CDR2 (germline): ENHRY, SYGVKD. This CDR3 contains 16 residues. V trimming: 4 bases; J trimming: 1 base; junction bases outside the gene matches: 6. The DNA for the CDR3 is TGTGCCATCAGTGGTCTAACAGGGGGATCCTACAATGAGCAGTTCTTC. Amino acids: CAISGLTGGSYNEQFF.

The chain employs TRBV28 and TRBJ2-5, with D possibly being TRBD1 (5 bases). This CDR3 has 14 amino acids. Trimming took off 7 bases at V and 4 bases at J, with 16 bases between the two ends. Germline V CDR1 and CDR2: MDHEN, SYDVKM. CDR3 sequence reads: CASTPTGARETQYF. The CDR3 DNA reads as TGTGCCAGCACCCCAACAGGAGCGCGAGAGACCCAGTACTTC.

V usage is TRBV19 and J usage is TRBJ1-5; a possible D gene is TRBD1 (6 bases). The V gene lost 6 bases and the J gene lost 6 bases, with 15 bases spanning the gap. Per germline, CDR1 LNHDA and CDR2 SQIVND (reference sequence). This CDR3 spans 14 amino acids. The CDR3: CASRPDSPGQPQHF. CDR3 nucleotide sequence: TGTGCCAGTAGACCGGACAGTCCGGGTCAGCCCCAGCATTTT.

The gene calls are TRBV19 and TRBJ2-3; 8 bases agree with TRBD1. V shed 3 bases and J 6 bases; nucleotides not matched to a gene: 11. Germline loops: CDR1 LNHDA, CDR2 SQIVND (reference sequence). The CDR3 is made up of 16 amino acids. CDR3 nucleotide sequence: TGTGCCAGTAGTATTTCGGACAGGGAACACTCCGATACGCAGTATTTT. It codes for CASSISDREHSDTQYF. The full variable domain, its missing parts supplied by reference TRBV19 and TRBJ2-3, is DGGITQSPKYLFRKEGQNVTLSCEQNLNHDAMYWYRQDPGQGLRLIYYSQIVNDFQKGDIAEGYSVSREKKESFPLTVTSAQKNPTAFYLCASSISDREHSDTQYFGPGTRLTVL.

The chain combines TRBV4-1 with TRBJ1-4; D uncertain. This CDR3 is 16 amino acids long. CDR1 and CDR2 from the germline V gene are MGHRA and YSYEKL. Trimming pared 2 bases from V and 0 bases from J, leaving 10 bases between. Here the CDR3 reads CASSQTQPATNEKLFF. The CDR3 DNA reads as TGCGCCAGCAGCCAAACACAGCCCGCAACTAATGAAAAACTGTTTTTT.

This chain uses TRBV5-4 with TRBJ2-3; 11 bases line up with TRBD2. This CDR3 region has 15 residues. Germline trimming cut 0 bases from V and 7 bases from J; bases unmatched to any gene: 4. CDR1 is SGHNT, CDR2 YYREEE, per germline (reference sequence). CDR3 DNA sequence: TGTGCCAGCAGCTTGGAGGCTAGCGGGGGGAATACGCAGTATTTT. Encoded protein: CASSLEASGGNTQYF.

This clone was observed a single time. The chain joins TRBV5-6 to TRBJ2-3; D might be TRBD2 (6 bases). CDR1 SGHDT and CDR2 YYEEEE come from the germline V gene. The CDR3 length is 14 residues. The V gene lost 0 bases and the J gene lost 1 base, with 6 bases spanning the gap. CDR3 amino acids: CASSLAGGTDTQYF. As DNA, the CDR3 is TGTGCCAGCAGCTTGGCGGGGGGCACAGATACGCAGTATTTT.

This chain connects TRBV19 to TRBJ2-2; 9 bases fit TRBD1. Germline V gene data show CDR1 as LNHDA and CDR2 as SQIVND (reference sequence). The CDR3 totals 14 residues. V lost 6 bases to trimming and J lost 7 bases; unmatched junction nucleotides: 6. The CDR3 protein is CASSGGTGFGELFF. The CDR3 bases are TGTGCCAGTAGCGGGGGGACAGGGTTCGGGGAGCTGTTTTTT.

Points on this clone: A much larger clone sits a single nucleotide away, making a read error possible. This sequence joins TRBV7-9 and TRBJ2-7; D is unclear. The CDR3 covers 13 residues. V was cut by 3 bases and J by 0 bases, with 6 bases left in between. Germline V gene data show CDR1 as SEHNR and CDR2 as FQNEAQ (reference sequence). The CDR3 protein is CASSFYSSYEQYF. The CDR3 coding sequence is TGTGCCAGCAGCTTTTACAGCTCCTACGAGCAGTACTTC. Drawing the rest from reference TRBV7-9 and TRBJ2-7, the complete variable domain is DTGVSQNPRHKITKRGQNVTFRCDPISEHNRLYWYRQTLGQGPEFLTYFQNEAQLEKSRLLSDRFSAERPKGSFSTLEIQRTEQGDSAMYLCASSFYSSYEQYFGPGTRLTVT.

V and J are TRBV9 and TRBJ1-2, with D maybe TRBD1 (6 bases). The CDR3 consists of 17 residues. Trimming left V 3 bases short and J 1 base short, with 19 bases between. Germline CDR1 and CDR2: SGDLS and YYNGEE. The CDR3 loop is CASSGDRLTSINYGYTF. Here the CDR3 DNA reads TGTGCCAGCAGCGGAGACAGGCTCACAAGTATTAACTATGGCTACACCTTC.

CDR3 amino acids: CASTPLGTGASNQPQHF. DNA for the CDR3: TGTGCCAGCACCCCATTAGGGACAGGGGCTAGCAATCAGCCCCAGCATTTT. V and J are TRBV28 and TRBJ1-5, with 10 bases lining up with TRBD1. Germline V lookup: CDR1 MDHEN, CDR2 SYDVKM. Germline trimming cut 7 bases from V and 0 bases from J; bases unmatched to any gene: 9. The CDR3 spans 17 residues.

The chain couples TRBV6-5 to TRBJ1-6, with a possible D match to TRBD1 (6 bases). The CDR3 loop spans 15 amino acids. CDR1 and CDR2 from the germline V gene are MNHEY and SVGAGI. Between the trimmed V and J ends, which lost 6 bases and 7 bases, there was a span of 16 bases. CDR3 DNA sequence: TGTGCCAGCAGCCGGGACACCACACAGAATTCACCCCTCCACTTT. Its translation is CASSRDTTQNSPLHF.

The CDR3 sequence is CATSDPGAEGEKLFF. DNA for the CDR3: TGTGCCACCAGTGACCCAGGGGCCGAGGGGGAAAAACTGTTTTTT. The chain uses TRBV24-1 and TRBJ1-4; a possible D gene is TRBD1 (6 bases). This CDR3 has 15 amino acids. CDR1 is KGHDR, CDR2 SFDVKD, per germline. V was cut by 4 bases and J by 8 bases, with 16 bases left in between.